These 21 T cell receptor beta chains were sequenced from one sample in a study of cytomegalovirus exposure and HLA in healthy donors. With 60 Vbeta and 13 Jbeta primers, the PCR was carried out. TCRdb's table, derived via immunoSEQ multiplex PCR, lists solely in-frame clones and lacks some. The repertoire holds 50,000 to 65,000 clones, 65% to 75% seen once, with about 23% in the top ten. The specimen was PBMCs. The source of these receptors is a middle-aged man in good health and CMV-seropositive.

The gene calls are TRBV2 and TRBJ2-3; the match to TRBD1 covers 11 bases. There are 15 residues in the CDR3. Per the germline V gene, CDR1 is SNHLY and CDR2 is FYNNEI. V lost 8 bases and J lost 1; bases outside the gene matches: 5. This chain's CDR3 is CASEGQGDGTDTQYF. The CDR3 DNA reads as TGTGCCAGCGAGGGACAGGGGGATGGCACAGATACGCAGTATTTT. The variable domain in full, completed from reference TRBV2 and TRBJ2-3, reads EPEVTQTPSHQVTQMGQEVILRCVPISNHLYFYWYRQILGQKVEFLVSFYNNEISEKSEIFDDQFSVERPDGSNFTLKIRSTKLEDSAMYFCASEGQGDGTDTQYFGPGTRLTVL.

The rearrangement links TRBV11-2 to TRBJ2-3; D is ambiguous. The CDR3 has 16 residues. From germline, CDR1 is SGHAT and CDR2 FQNNGV. V was shortened by 2 bases and J by 0 bases, with 12 bases between the two germline ends. The CDR3 nucleotides are TGTGCCAGCAGCTTAATAACTTTACCTAGCACAGATACGCAGTATTTT. It is translated as CASSLITLPSTDTQYF.

The rearrangement uses TRBV29-1 and TRBJ1-2, with 7 bases aligning to TRBD1. J lost 0 bases, V lost 5 bases, and 9 bases had no gene match. Germline V lookup: CDR1 SQVTM, CDR2 ANQGSEA. The CDR3 contains 15 residues. The CDR3 reads CSVRDSLSANYGYTF. The DNA for the CDR3 is TGCAGCGTTCGGGACAGCCTCTCTGCTAACTATGGCTACACCTTC. Supplemented by reference TRBV29-1 and TRBJ1-2, the full variable domain reads SAVISQKPSRDICQRGTSLTIQCQVDSQVTMMFWYRQQPGQSLTLIATANQGSEATYESGFVIDKFPISRPNLTFSTLTVSNMSPEDSSIYLCSVRDSLSANYGYTFGSGTRLTVV.

This chain connects TRBV19 to TRBJ2-1, with TRBD2 identical over 9 bases. Losses at the gene ends were 4 bases for V and 7 bases for J; bases not matched to a gene: 8. This CDR3 is built from 15 residues. The germline gives CDR1 LNHDA, CDR2 SQIVND (reference sequence). The CDR3 bases are TGTGCCAGTAGTAGGGGCGGGAGGGCCCTGAATGAGCAGTTCTTC. Translation: CASSRGGRALNEQFF.

The rearrangement joins TRBV5-4 to TRBJ2-2; 15 bases are shared with TRBD2. The CDR3 is 16 residues long. V dropped 3 bases and J dropped 8; count of bases not matched to a gene: 5. Germline CDR1 is SGHNT and CDR2 is YYREEE (reference sequence). The CDR3 sequence: CASSWTSGRAEGELFF. DNA of the CDR3: TGTGCCAGCAGCTGGACTAGCGGGAGGGCCGAGGGGGAGCTGTTTTTT.

The rearrangement uses TRBV4-1 and TRBJ2-7; possible D gene TRBD2, 6 bases. The CDR3 has 13 residues. V was pared by 4 bases and J by 4 bases, with 11 bases between. CDR1 and CDR2 from the germline V gene are MGHRA and YSYEKL. Here the CDR3 DNA reads TGCGCCAGCAGCCCCGTTGGGGGGTACGAGCAGTACTTC. It translates to CASSPVGGYEQYF.

V usage is TRBV14 and J usage is TRBJ2-7, with 9 bases identical to TRBD1. The CDR3 runs to 14 residues. The trim removed 1 base at V and 7 bases at J, leaving 5 bases unmatched. Germline V lookup: CDR1 SGHDN, CDR2 FVKESK. CDR3 sequence reads: CASSQAGTGREQYF. CDR3 in DNA: TGTGCCAGCAGCCAAGCCGGGACAGGGCGGGAGCAGTACTTC.

V usage is TRBV5-1 and J usage is TRBJ2-5; no reliable D call. Germline V gene sequence: CDR1 SGHRS, CDR2 YFSETQ. V lost 3 bases and J lost 2, with 2 bases in between. CDR3 length: 11 amino acids. The CDR3 region has the DNA TGCGCCAGCAGCTCGCAAGAGACCCAGTACTTC. Its translation is CASSSQETQYF.

This clone was counted between two and nine times. The chain combines TRBV2 with TRBJ2-5; D is perhaps TRBD2 (6 bases). CDR3 length: 16 residues. In germline, CDR1 is SNHLY, CDR2 FYNNEI. V lost 5 bases and J lost 2, with 18 bases in between. Written as DNA, the CDR3 is TGTGCCAGCAGTTATCTCGGCGGGATCGTTCAAGAGACCCAGTACTTC. Amino acid sequence: CASSYLGGIVQETQYF.

The J gene is TRBJ2-3, the V gene TRBV9; D is uncertain. In germline, CDR1 is SGDLS, CDR2 YYNGEE. V was pared by 0 bases and J by 2 bases, with 13 bases between. The CDR3 runs to 16 residues. The CDR3 sequence is CASSVGNSRSTDTQYF. The CDR3 DNA follows: TGTGCCAGCAGCGTAGGTAATAGTAGATCCACAGATACGCAGTATTTT. The full variable domain, in which reference TRBV9 and TRBJ2-3 provide the parts outside the CDR3, is DSGVTQTPKHLITATGQRVTLRCSPRSGDLSVYWYQQSLDQGLQFLIQYYNGEERAKGNILERFSAQQFPDLHSELNLSSLELGDSALYFCASSVGNSRSTDTQYFGPGTRLTVL.

This chain connects TRBV4-1 to TRBJ2-2, with D unclear. Germline V CDR1 and CDR2: MGHRA, YSYEKL. The length of the CDR3 is 14 residues. Trimming left V 1 base short and J 3 bases short, with 6 bases between. The CDR3 DNA sequence: TGCGCCAGCAGCCAAGTCTTGTACACCGGGGAGCTGTTTTTT. Residues: CASSQVLYTGELFF.

This chain connects TRBV28 to TRBJ1-3; perhaps TRBD1 as D (5 bases). V lost 2 bases and J 2 bases, leaving 7 bases between the germline ends. CDR3 length: 14 amino acids. The germline CDR1 and CDR2 sequences are MDHEN and SYDVKM. The CDR3: CASSLSRAGNTIYF. The CDR3 nucleotides read TGTGCCAGCAGTTTAAGCAGGGCTGGAAACACCATATATTTT.

V is TRBV29-1 and J is TRBJ1-4, with D possibly being TRBD1 (6 bases). V lost 5 bases to trimming and J lost 2 bases, with 12 bases between them. The V gene's germline CDR1 is SQVTM and CDR2 ANQGSEA. The length of the CDR3 is 14 residues. Here the CDR3 reads CSVLTDRTNEKLFF. Written as DNA, the CDR3 is TGCAGCGTTTTGACTGACAGGACTAATGAAAAACTGTTTTTT.

This chain connects TRBV6-5 to TRBJ2-4; the D is unclear. There are 11 residues in the CDR3. The V end lost 2 bases, the J end lost 7 bases, and 3 bases lay between the germline ends. In germline, CDR1 is MNHEY, CDR2 SVGAGI. The CDR3 is CASSYLNIQYF. CDR3 bases: TGTGCCAGCAGTTACCTGAACATTCAGTACTTC.

This chain uses TRBV6-1 with TRBJ1-3; 8 positions agree with TRBD1. Germline-derived CDR1 and CDR2 are MNHNS and SASEGT. Trimming removed 4 bases from V and 4 bases from J; junction bases left unmatched: 0. The CDR3 loop spans 13 amino acids. The CDR3 region has the DNA TGTGCCAGCAGTGGGACAGGGGGAAACACCATATATTTT. Amino acid sequence: CASSGTGGNTIYF.

The chain joins TRBV12-5 to TRBJ2-5; 7 bases match TRBD1. The CDR3 extends over 14 amino acids. Trimming at V came to 7 bases and at J to 5 bases, leaving 10 bases not matched to a gene. Germline V lookup: CDR1 LGHNT, CDR2 FRNRAP. The CDR3 is CASAPGRGYETQYF. The CDR3 DNA is TGTGCTAGTGCCCCGGGCAGGGGGTACGAGACCCAGTACTTC.

This chain links TRBV5-6 with TRBJ1-1; D gene unclear. Trimming shortened V by 0 bases and J by 9 bases, and 12 bases separated the two germline ends. The CDR3 runs 13 residues. Germline V gene lookup returns CDR1 SGHDT and CDR2 YYEEEE. CDR3 in amino acids: CASSLAGSPQAFF. As DNA, the CDR3 is TGTGCCAGCAGCTTGGCGGGATCGCCCCAAGCTTTCTTT. Based on the CDR3 plus reference TRBV5-6 and TRBJ1-1, the full variable domain is DAGVTQSPTHLIKTRGQQVTLRCSPKSGHDTVSWYQQALGQGPQFIFQYYEEEERQRGNFPDRFSGHQFPNYSSELNVNALLLGDSALYLCASSLAGSPQAFFGQGTRLTVV.

The chain is built from TRBV9 and TRBJ2-5, with 7 bases lining up with TRBD2. In germline, CDR1 is SGDLS, CDR2 YYNGEE. The CDR3 is made up of 13 amino acids. The ends lost 3 bases at V and 6 bases at J; junction bases unmatched: 5. CDR3 sequence reads: CASSASGLKTQYF. The CDR3 DNA sequence: TGTGCCAGCAGCGCTAGCGGCCTAAAGACCCAGTACTTC.

The rearrangement uses TRBV5-1 and TRBJ1-4; no reliable D call. Germline assignment: CDR1 SGHRS and CDR2 YFSETQ. V dropped 5 bases and J dropped 0 bases, with 14 bases sitting between them. CDR3 length equals 16 residues. The CDR3 region is CASRAGRHTTNEKLFF. Here the CDR3 DNA reads TGCGCCAGCAGAGCTGGGAGACACACAACTAATGAAAAACTGTTTTTT.

CDR3: CASSTRGEQYF. The CDR3 coding sequence is TGTGCCAGCTCCACTAGGGGGGAGCAGTACTTC. The V gene is TRBV28, the J gene TRBJ2-7; maybe TRBD1 (6 bases). This CDR3 is built from 11 residues. V was pared by 8 bases and J by 7 bases, with 12 bases between. The germline gives CDR1 MDHEN, CDR2 SYDVKM.

The chain combines TRBV11-1 with TRBJ2-2; D might be TRBD1 (6 bases). CDR1 and CDR2 from the germline V gene are SGHAT and FQDESV (reference sequence). V lost 3 bases and J 4 bases, leaving 15 bases between the germline ends. The CDR3 is made up of 16 amino acids. CDR3 in amino acids: CASSFPPTGTTGELFF. Written as DNA, the CDR3 is TGTGCCAGCAGCTTCCCCCCTACAGGGACCACCGGGGAGCTGTTTTTT.